Below, 7 T cell receptor beta chains from the same sample are listed, as sequenced in a study of blood T cell repertoires in COVID-19. Some clones are missing from TCRdb's copy, which holds only in-frame ones; the method was immunoSEQ multiplex PCR. This table holds about 24,000 clones, 85% to 90% found once. Sequences were obtained from peripheral blood. These receptors were obtained from a human donor in a cohort sampled during active COVID-19.

The chain joins TRBV4-2 to TRBJ1-3; 7 bases agree with TRBD1. This CDR3 has 16 amino acids. Germline V gives CDR1 LGHNA, CDR2 YNFKEQ. With V trimmed by 4 bases and J by 1 base, 7 bases remained unmatched. The CDR3 DNA sequence: TGTGCCAGCAGCCGAACGGACAGGACGTCTGGAAACACCATATATTTT. This gives the protein CASSRTDRTSGNTIYF.

The chain employs TRBV6-4 and TRBJ1-2; TRBD1 might be the D (5 bases). V lost 0 bases to trimming and J lost 3 bases, with 11 bases between them. There are 15 residues in the CDR3. Germline values: CDR1 MRHNA, CDR2 SNTAGT. CDR3 amino acids: CASSDSGQAYYGYTF. The CDR3 DNA reads TGTGCCAGCAGTGACTCGGGGCAGGCCTACTATGGCTACACCTTC.

V gene TRBV6-1 combines with J gene TRBJ2-5; D possibly corresponds to TRBD2 (5 bases). Germline V lookup: CDR1 MNHNS, CDR2 SASEGT. V was cut by 4 bases and J by 5 bases, with 20 bases left in between. The CDR3 consists of 16 residues. CDR3 nucleotide sequence: TGTGCCAGCAGTGGTCAGAGCGGACTTTCGGGGGAGACCCAGTACTTC. Its translation is CASSGQSGLSGETQYF.

The genes are TRBV6-5 and TRBJ1-6; 7 bases match TRBD1. CDR1 is MNHEY, CDR2 SVGAGI, per germline. V trimming: 5 bases; J trimming: 4 bases; junction bases outside the gene matches: 5. This CDR3 region has 15 residues. CDR3 in DNA: TGTGCCAGCAGTCTACAGGGGCGTTATAATTCACCCCTCCACTTT. This sequence encodes CASSLQGRYNSPLHF.

This clone showed up just once. The chain combines TRBV4-1 with TRBJ2-1; 14 bases are shared with TRBD2. Germline values: CDR1 MGHRA, CDR2 YSYEKL. V was pared by 4 bases and J by 2 bases, with 4 bases of the junction left unmatched. This CDR3 comprises 17 residues. CDR3 residues: CASSPRLAGGPYNEQFF. Written as DNA, the CDR3 is TGCGCCAGCAGCCCGAGACTAGCGGGGGGGCCCTACAATGAGCAGTTCTTC.

The CDR3 protein is CASSQETGVYGYTF. The CDR3 nucleotides read TGCGCCAGCAGCCAAGAGACAGGGGTCTATGGCTACACCTTC. This rearrangement joins TRBV4-3 to TRBJ1-2, with 8 bases fitting TRBD1. V lost 0 bases to trimming and J lost 4 bases; unmatched junction nucleotides: 1. CDR3 size: 14 residues. The germline V gene encodes CDR1 LGHNA and CDR2 YSLEER.

The chain carries TRBV18 and TRBJ1-2; D remains unclear. The V and J ends lost 6 bases and 5 bases respectively, with 22 bases between them. This CDR3 spans 16 amino acids. Germline V gene lookup returns CDR1 KGHSH and CDR2 LQKENI. CDR3 sequence reads: CASSLNRGEDGYGYTF. CDR3 nucleotides: TGTGCCAGCTCTTTAAATCGGGGAGAGGACGGTTATGGCTACACCTTC.